This TCR beta chain was identified in a study of T cell repertoires in aging, cancer and after chemotherapy. Findings and caveats of the study: Immunological memory after chemotherapy cannot be judged from the repertoire data. Across the chemotherapy interval, each cancer cohort showed higher median generation probability, suggesting thymic rebound.

V was clipped by 2 bases and J by 1 base, with 17 bases between them. The V gene's germline CDR1 is SGHTA and CDR2 FQGNSA. CDR3 length: 17 amino acids. To note about this clonotype: The antigen is not known.

Rearranged V-D-J TRB sequences were amplified with a mixed TRB-A/B primer pool. TCRdb used MiXCR to reprocess the multiplex PCR reads, holding one entry per CDR3 protein. Of roughly 1,800 distinct CDR3 sequences listed, 28% are singletons. Amplification of TCR beta used genomic DNA extracted from peripheral blood. The specimen sequenced was blood. The chain uses TRBV7-2 and TRBJ2-5; TRBD1 or TRBD2 may be the D gene (5 bases each). The clonotype was recovered from a human donor with a solid tumor. CDR3: CASSLRSGAGSQETQYF. The CDR3 DNA sequence: TGTGCCAGCAGCTTACGATCTGGGGCGGGCTCCCAAGAGACCCAGTACTTC.